A selection of T cell receptor beta chains follows, all from one sample in a study of cytomegalovirus exposure and HLA in healthy donors. Using immunoSEQ multiplex PCR, the repertoire was profiled, and TCRdb retains in-frame clones only, with some absent. Altogether 200,000 to 250,000 clones are present, about 81% being singletons, with the ten largest covering around 5%. The sequencing sample was made of PBMCs. These receptors were taken from a woman aged 40 to 50 in good health and CMV-seropositive. CDR3s include the opening cysteine and the closing phenylalanine or tryptophan. A D gene is named only where the DNA matches it firmly.

j_call | d_call | v_call | cdr3_aa | cdr3_nt
TRBJ2-7 | TRBD2 | TRBV4-2 | CASSQALAGAYEQYF | TGTGCCAGCAGCCAAGCACTAGCGGGCGCCTACGAGCAGTACTTC
TRBJ2-5 | TRBD1 | TRBV7-2 | CASSPRTGRETQYF | TGTGCCAGCAGCCCCCGGACAGGGAGGGAGACCCAGTACTTC
TRBJ2-5 | TRBD1 | TRBV7-9 | CASRRRGPQETQYF | TGTGCCAGCAGACGCAGGGGGCCCCAAGAGACCCAGTACTTC
TRBJ2-7 | TRBD2 | TRBV19 | CASSLGASGHYEQYF | TGTGCCAGTAGCCTAGGTGCTAGCGGGCACTACGAGCAGTACTTC
TRBJ2-7 | . | TRBV5-3 | CARSPRGTSDF | TGTGCCAGAAGCCCCCGGGGGACCTCTGACTTC
TRBJ1-5 | . | TRBV2 | CASSDGQTTAQPQHF | TGTGCCAGCAGTGACGGACAGACTACGGCTCAGCCCCAGCATTTT
TRBJ1-5 | . | TRBV6-4 | CASSMYSNQPQHF | TGTGCCAGCAGTATGTATAGCAATCAGCCCCAGCATTTT
TRBJ1-5 | . | TRBV18 | CASSPNSGSNQPQHF | TGTGCCAGCTCACCCAACTCCGGGAGCAATCAGCCCCAGCATTTT
TRBJ1-5 | . | TRBV15 | CATSRDYLSVQPQHF | TGTGCCACCAGCAGAGATTATCTGAGCGTTCAGCCCCAGCATTTT
TRBJ1-1 | . | TRBV7-9 | CASSFSGFSGTEAFF | TGTGCCAGCAGCTTTTCAGGGTTTTCGGGCACTGAAGCTTTCTTT
TRBJ2-2 | . | TRBV19 | CASRRGVGNGELFF | TGTGCCAGTAGGCGCGGGGTCGGGAACGGGGAGCTGTTTTTT
TRBJ2-7 | . | TRBV9 | CASSSQWEPDRLVREQYF | TGTGCCAGCAGCTCACAGTGGGAGCCAGACAGGCTGGTTCGGGAGCAGTACTTC
TRBJ1-4 | . | TRBV6-5 | CASSSTAWGEKLFF | TGTGCCAGCAGTTCGACAGCTTGGGGCGAAAAACTGTTTTTT
TRBJ1-1 | . | TRBV5-1 | CASSLEPGVGTEAFF | TGCGCCAGCAGCTTGGAGCCAGGGGTGGGCACTGAAGCTTTCTTT
TRBJ1-1 | . | TRBV6-1 | CASSAQANTEAFF | TGTGCCAGCAGTGCGCAGGCCAACACTGAAGCTTTCTTT
TRBJ1-1 | . | TRBV29-1 | CSVEGGGTEAFF | TGCAGCGTTGAGGGGGGGGGCACTGAAGCTTTCTTT
TRBJ1-5 | . | TRBV5-1 | CASSLTGMGINQPQHF | TGCGCCAGCAGCCTAACAGGGATGGGAATAAATCAGCCCCAGCATTTT
TRBJ1-2 | . | TRBV4-1 | CASIHSDSAANYGYTF | TGCGCCAGCATCCACAGTGACAGCGCTGCTAACTATGGCTACACCTTC
TRBJ1-5 | TRBD1 | TRBV19 | CASNTGEVGNQPQHF | TGTGCCAGTAATACAGGGGAGGTTGGCAATCAGCCCCAGCATTTT
TRBJ1-5 | . | TRBV7-2 | CASSLTGLNQPQHF | TGTGCCAGCAGCTTGACAGGACTCAATCAGCCCCAGCATTTT
TRBJ1-5 | . | TRBV2 | CASSGGSWGQPQHF | TGTGCCAGCAGCGGGGGGAGTTGGGGTCAGCCCCAGCATTTT
TRBJ2-2 | . | TRBV2 | CASKTGEATGELFF | TGTGCCAGCAAAACAGGGGAGGCCACCGGGGAGCTGTTTTTT
TRBJ1-1 | . | TRBV28 | CASSLSRGGYVKAFF | TGTGCCAGCAGTTTATCCAGGGGTGGATATGTGAAAGCTTTCTTT
TRBJ1-5 | . | TRBV30 | CAWTPRVGNQPQHF | TGTGCCTGGACGCCCAGGGTTGGCAATCAGCCCCAGCATTTT
TRBJ1-3 | . | TRBV7-2 | CASTPGQLGNTIYF | TGTGCCAGCACTCCGGGACAACTTGGAAACACCATATATTTT
TRBJ2-3 | TRBD2 | TRBV9 | CASSLGSGRGADTQYF | TGTGCCAGCAGCTTGGGTAGCGGGCGCGGGGCAGATACGCAGTATTTT
TRBJ2-3 | TRBD2 | TRBV4-3 | CASSQVKGSGRAEDTQYF | TGCGCCAGCAGCCAAGTTAAGGGCAGCGGGAGGGCCGAGGATACGCAGTATTTT